This T cell receptor beta chain appears in the sequencing data of a study of cytomegalovirus exposure and HLA in healthy donors. PCR was performed using 60 Vbeta and 13 Jbeta primers. Using immunoSEQ multiplex PCR, the repertoire was profiled, and TCRdb retains in-frame clones only, with some absent. The data hold 140,000 or so clones, with more than 55% observed a single time. Study-wide points: Some TCR beta chains (about 180 of them) were listed as cytomegalovirus-associated. For most TCR beta V segments, an earlier analysis put the productive rate at about 87% or about 30% of the time. A link between a missense DCLRE1C variant and TCR beta V- and J-gene trimming emerged from a later analysis.

The CDR3 extends over 18 amino acids. V shed 0 bases and J 4 bases; nucleotides not matched to a gene: 8. Only a few counts were recorded for this clone. Its antigen is still unknown. V and J are TRBV23-1 and TRBJ2-2; TRBD2 matches at 10 bases. TRBV23-1 has ORF status, its function being uncertain. Sequences were obtained from PBMCs. This TCR was recovered from a woman aged 55-70 years in good health and CMV-seronegative. The CDR3 reads CASSQSEGLARITGELFF. CDR3 coding DNA: TGCGCCAGCAGTCAATCCGAGGGACTAGCGAGGATCACCGGGGAGCTGTTTTTT.